The clone carrying this T cell receptor (beta chain) was found many times. Its antigen is still unknown. The sample comes from a study of molecular identifiers for immune sequencing clone quantification. CD8+CD4-CCR7+CD45RA+ sorting gave the naive CD8 T cells. In preparing bulk TCR libraries, previously described methods and listed TCR primers were used. TCRdb reprocessed the PCR reads via MiXCR and lists one record per CDR3 protein. The sample holds 400,000 to 600,000 distinct CDR3 sequences, about 21% seen once. V gave up 1 base and J gave up 0 bases, with 7 bases separating them. Germline CDR1 is MGHRA and CDR2 is YSYEKL. The CDR3 runs to 15 residues. Overall study results and limits: Detecting spiked Jurkat TCR RNA from one cell among around 930,000 naive cells was reportedly possible. For effector cells, clones above 20 RNA copies held over 98% of molecules; for naive cells, under 1%.

The genes are TRBV4-1 and TRBJ1-3; D may be TRBD1 (6 bases). This receptor was taken from a human donor in good health. Some libraries in this study had Jurkat cell RNA spiked in. The sample taken for sequencing was naive CD8+ T cells from blood, with Jurkat cell RNA spiked in. The subset here: FACS-sorted CD8+CD4-CCR7+CD45RA+ naive T cells. Here the CDR3 DNA reads TGCGCCAGCAGCCAAGTAGGGGGCTCTGGAAACACCATATATTTT. Translating it yields CASSQVGGSGNTIYF.